The clone carrying this T cell receptor (beta chain) was seen only a few times. The method was immunoSEQ multiplex PCR; TCRdb's version includes in-frame clones alone and lacks a portion of them. This table has approximately 75,000 clones, under 80% appearing once. The data belong to a study of blood T cell repertoires in COVID-19. This sequence was found in a woman aged 80 or older with active or convalescent COVID-19. Specimen: peripheral blood.

CDR3 sequence: CASSPRPRGSSPLHF. The CDR3 nucleotides are TGTGCCAGCAGCCCGCGGCCAAGGGGTAGCTCACCCCTCCACTTT. The chain has TRBV3-1 (or the pseudogene TRBV3-2) and TRBJ1-6; tentatively, D is TRBD1 (5 bases). Trimming stripped 4 bases from V and 10 bases from J, with 17 bases between. The CDR3 runs 15 residues. Germline V gives CDR1 LGHDT, CDR2 YNNKEL (reference sequence).